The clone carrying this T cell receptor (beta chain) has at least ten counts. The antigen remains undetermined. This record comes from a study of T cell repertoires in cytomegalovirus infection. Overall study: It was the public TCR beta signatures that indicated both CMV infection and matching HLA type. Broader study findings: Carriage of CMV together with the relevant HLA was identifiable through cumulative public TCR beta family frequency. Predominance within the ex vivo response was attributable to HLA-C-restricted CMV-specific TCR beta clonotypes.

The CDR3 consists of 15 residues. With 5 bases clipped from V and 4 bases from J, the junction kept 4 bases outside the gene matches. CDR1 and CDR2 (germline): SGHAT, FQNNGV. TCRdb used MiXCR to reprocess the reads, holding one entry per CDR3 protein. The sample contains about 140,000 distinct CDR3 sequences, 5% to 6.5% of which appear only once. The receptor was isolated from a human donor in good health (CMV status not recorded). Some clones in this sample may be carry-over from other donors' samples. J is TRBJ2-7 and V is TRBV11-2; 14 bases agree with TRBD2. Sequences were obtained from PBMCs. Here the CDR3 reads CASSPRTSGGYEQYF. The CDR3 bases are TGTGCCAGCAGCCCCCGGACTAGCGGGGGGTACGAGCAGTACTTC.